The clone carrying this TCR beta chain was seen a single time. Sequenced by immunoSEQ multiplex PCR; TCRdb stores in-frame clones only, minus some. Of some 110,000 clones listed, approximately 90% are singletons. The sample is drawn from a study of T cell changes during pregnancy in multiple sclerosis. Germline V lookup: CDR1 PRHDT, CDR2 FYEKMQ (reference sequence). CDR3 length: 15 amino acids. Trimming took 7 bases from V and 1 from J; bases not matched to a gene: 8. Source: peripheral blood, taken in the third trimester of pregnancy. The receptor was isolated from a female donor with multiple sclerosis, enrolled in a pregnancy study. This chain uses TRBV13 with TRBJ2-3; 7 nucleotides agree with TRBD2. This CDR3 is CASKGRGRRTDTQYF. The CDR3 DNA reads TGTGCCAGCAAAGGGAGGGGCAGACGCACAGATACGCAGTATTTT.